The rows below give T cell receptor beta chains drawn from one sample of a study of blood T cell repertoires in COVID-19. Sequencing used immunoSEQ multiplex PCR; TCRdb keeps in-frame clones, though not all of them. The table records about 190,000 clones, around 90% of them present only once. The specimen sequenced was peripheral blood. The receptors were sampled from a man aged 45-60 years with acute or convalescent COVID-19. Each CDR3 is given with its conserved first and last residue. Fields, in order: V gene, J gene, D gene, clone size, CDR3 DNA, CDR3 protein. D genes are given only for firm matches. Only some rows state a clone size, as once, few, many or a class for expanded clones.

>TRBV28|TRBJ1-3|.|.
TGTGCCAGCAGTTGGGGACTCGTTCAAGGAAACACCATATATTTT
CASSWGLVQGNTIYF
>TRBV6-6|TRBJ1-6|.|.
TGTGCCAGCGTCAGCGAGGTCGCCTATAATTCACCCCTCCACTTT
CASVSEVAYNSPLHF
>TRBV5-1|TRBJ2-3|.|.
TGCGCCAGCAGCTTGGCTTCTGACTCCACCGGTTCCACAGATACGCAGTATTTT
CASSLASDSTGSTDTQYF
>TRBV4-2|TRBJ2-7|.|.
TGTGCCAGCAGCCAAGTAGCTAGCGAGACCTACGAGCAGTACTTC
CASSQVASETYEQYF
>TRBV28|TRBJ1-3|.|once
TGTGCCAGCAGTTTACGTCCGGGAGACGGAAACACCATATATTTT
CASSLRPGDGNTIYF
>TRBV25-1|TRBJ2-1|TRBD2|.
TGTGCCAGCAGTGGGTCAGCGGGAGTCGGTGGTAATGAGCAGTTCTTC
CASSGSAGVGGNEQFF
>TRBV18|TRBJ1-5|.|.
TGTGCCAGCTCTGAAGGACATGGAGGGAATCAGCCCCAGCATTTT
CASSEGHGGNQPQHF
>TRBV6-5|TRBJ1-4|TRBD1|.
TGTGCCAGCAGGACAGGGACAGAGGCAGACGAAAAACTGTTTTTT
CASRTGTEADEKLFF
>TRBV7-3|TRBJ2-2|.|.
TGTGCCAGCGGAAGCGGGTGGGCCGGGGAGCTGTTTTTT
CASGSGWAGELFF
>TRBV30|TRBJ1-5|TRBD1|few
TGTGCCTGGAGAGACGGACAGGGGATTAATCAGCCCCAGCATTTT
CAWRDGQGINQPQHF
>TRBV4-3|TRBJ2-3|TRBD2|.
TGCGCCAGCAGCCCGGGACTAGCGGGGTCTTTCACAGATACGCAGTATTTT
CASSPGLAGSFTDTQYF
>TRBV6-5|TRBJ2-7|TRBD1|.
TGTGCCAGCAGAAGGACAGGGGGCCATAGCGAGCAGTACTTC
CASRRTGGHSEQYF
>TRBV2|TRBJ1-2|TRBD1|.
TGTGCCAGCAGTCGGGACAGGGGGCGGGATGGCTACACCTTC
CASSRDRGRDGYTF
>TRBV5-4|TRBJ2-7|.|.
TGTGCCAGCAGCCGAGACTCGTACGAGCAGTACTTC
CASSRDSYEQYF
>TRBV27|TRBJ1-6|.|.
TGTGCCAGCAGTTTAGGTACAGGCAATTCACCCCTCCACTTT
CASSLGTGNSPLHF
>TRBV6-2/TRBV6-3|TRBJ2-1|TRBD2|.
TGTGCCAGCAGTCCCGGGACTAGCGGAAACAATGAGCAGTTCTTC
CASSPGTSGNNEQFF
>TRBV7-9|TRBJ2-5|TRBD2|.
TGTGCCAGCAGCCTAGTTGGGGGGGGCCAAGAGACCCAGTACTTC
CASSLVGGGQETQYF
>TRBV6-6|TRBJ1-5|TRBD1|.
TGTGCCAGCAGAGATACAGGGGTCGGTCAGCCCCAGCATTTT
CASRDTGVGQPQHF
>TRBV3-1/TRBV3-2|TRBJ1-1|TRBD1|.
TGTGCCAGCAGCCAAGTGGGGACAGCTGAAGCTTTCTTT
CASSQVGTAEAFF
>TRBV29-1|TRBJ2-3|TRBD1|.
TGCAGCTCTGGGGGGACAGGGGGGACAGATACGCAGTATTTT
CSSGGTGGTDTQYF
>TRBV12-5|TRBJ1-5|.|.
TGTGCTAGTGGTTTAATTGGGGGGAATCAGCCCCAGCATTTT
CASGLIGGNQPQHF
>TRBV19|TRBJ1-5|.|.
TGTGCCAGTAGTAAGGGGTGGAAGAATCAGCCCCAGCATTTT
CASSKGWKNQPQHF
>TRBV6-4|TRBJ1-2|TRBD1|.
TGTGCCAGCCGCCCGGATCAGGGGGCGCCGGGCTACACCTTC
CASRPDQGAPGYTF
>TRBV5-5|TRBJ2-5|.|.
TGTGCCAGCAGCCTAGGACTGAGACAAGAGACCCAGTACTTC
CASSLGLRQETQYF
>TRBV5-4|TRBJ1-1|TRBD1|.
TGTGCCAGCAGCTACCCGGGACAGCTGAACACTGAAGCTTTCTTT
CASSYPGQLNTEAFF
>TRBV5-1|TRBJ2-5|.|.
TGCGCCAGCAGCTTGGGTCCGGGAGCGGGTGAGACCCAGTACTTC
CASSLGPGAGETQYF
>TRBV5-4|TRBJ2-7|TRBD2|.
TGTGCCAGCAGCTTGGCGGGAGGGGGGACTAGCGGATACGAGCAGTACTTC
CASSLAGGGTSGYEQYF
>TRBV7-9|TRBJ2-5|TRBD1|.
TGTGCCAGCAGCTTAGGCCCGGGACAGCAAGAGACCCAGTACTTC
CASSLGPGQQETQYF
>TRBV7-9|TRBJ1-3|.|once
TGTGCCAGCAGTTATCAGGGGAGTTCTGGAAACACCATATATTTT
CASSYQGSSGNTIYF
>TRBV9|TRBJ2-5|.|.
TGTGCCAGCAGTGCAGGGTGGCGGGGGACCCAGTACTTC
CASSAGWRGTQYF
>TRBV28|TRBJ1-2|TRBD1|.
TGTGCCAGCAGACCAACAGGGGATGGCTACACCTTC
CASRPTGDGYTF
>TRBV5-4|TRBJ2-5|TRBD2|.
TGTGCCAGCAGCTCCAAGGGACTAGCGGGGGGATCACAAGAGACCCAGTACTTC
CASSSKGLAGGSQETQYF
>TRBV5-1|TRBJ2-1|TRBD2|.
TGCGCCAGCAGCTTGGAATTAGCGGGATACAATGAGCAGTTCTTC
CASSLELAGYNEQFF
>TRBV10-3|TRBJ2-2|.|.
TGTGCCATCAAGACACCGAACACCGGGGAGCTGTTTTTT
CAIKTPNTGELFF
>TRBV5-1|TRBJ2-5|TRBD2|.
TGCGCCAGCAGCTTGGAGACTAGCCGAACTGGAGAGACCCAGTACTTC
CASSLETSRTGETQYF
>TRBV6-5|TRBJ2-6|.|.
TGTGCCAGCAGGGAGGGATTAGGGGCCAACGTCCTGACTTTC
CASREGLGANVLTF
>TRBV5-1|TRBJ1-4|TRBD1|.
TGCGCCAGCAGCCTAGGACAGGAAGGGAAGGGTGAAAAACTGTTTTTT
CASSLGQEGKGEKLFF
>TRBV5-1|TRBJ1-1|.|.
TGCGCCAGCAGCTCCACATTGAACACTGAAGCTTTCTTT
CASSSTLNTEAFF
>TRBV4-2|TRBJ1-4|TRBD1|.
TGTGCCAGCAGCCCCGGACAGGGCGGGTTGGAAAAACTGTTTTTT
CASSPGQGGLEKLFF
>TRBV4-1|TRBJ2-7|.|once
TGCGCCAGCAGCCAAGATCCCCTAGCCTCGTTCTACGAGCAGTACTTC
CASSQDPLASFYEQYF
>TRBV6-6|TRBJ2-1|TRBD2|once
TGTGCCAGCAGTTACGGGGGGACTAGCAAGGATGAGCAGTTCTTC
CASSYGGTSKDEQFF
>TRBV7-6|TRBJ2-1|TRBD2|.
TGTGCCAGCAGCTACGGACTAGCGCAAAGCTCCTACAATGAGCAGTTCTTC
CASSYGLAQSSYNEQFF
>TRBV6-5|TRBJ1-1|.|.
TGTGCCAGCATCCTGACACAGGGATTAGGGGCTTTCTTT
CASILTQGLGAFF
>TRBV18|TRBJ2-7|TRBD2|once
TGTGCCAGCTCACCGGGACTAGCGGCGGTCTACGAGCAGTACTTC
CASSPGLAAVYEQYF
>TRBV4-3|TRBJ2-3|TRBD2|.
TGCGCCAGCAGCCAAGTCCCGGGACTAGCGGGGAACACAGATACGCAGTATTTT
CASSQVPGLAGNTDTQYF
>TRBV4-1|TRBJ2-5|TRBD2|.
TGCGCCAGCAGCCAGGCCCGGCGGGGGTTCTCGGCCCAGTACTTC
CASSQARRGFSAQYF
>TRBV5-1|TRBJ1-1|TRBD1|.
TGCGCCAGCAGCGTCGGGACAGGGGGATTCGGTGAAGCTTTCTTT
CASSVGTGGFGEAFF
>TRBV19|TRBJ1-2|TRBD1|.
TGTGCCAGTAGTCCTCCCGACAGGGACGGCTACACCTTC
CASSPPDRDGYTF